These 14 T cell receptor beta chains share one sample of origin, sequenced in a study of Tregs in tolerant kidney transplant recipients. The repertoire was sequenced with immunoSEQ multiplex PCR; TCRdb's copy has only in-frame clones and lacks some. This sample carries roughly 86,000 clones, 90% to 95% of them seen once, and the ten largest clones take 1.6%. The nonmyeloablative bone marrow transplants came from related graft donors, with transient mixed chimerism. Here the sequenced sample was CD4+ T cells from blood (PBMCs), taken 12 months after the transplant. These receptors were taken from a human patient who received a combined kidney and bone marrow transplant. Among the T cells, some may be from the graft donor.

The chain combines TRBV11-2 with TRBJ2-7; 15 bases map to TRBD2. V was clipped by 6 bases and J by 3 bases; unmatched bases: 9. CDR1 is SGHAT, CDR2 FQNNGV, per germline. The CDR3 is 17 residues long. Here the CDR3 DNA reads TGTGCCAGCAGACTTGTCGGGACTAGCGGGAGGTTCTACGAGCAGTACTTC. Protein: CASRLVGTSGRFYEQYF.

This chain joins TRBV18 and TRBJ2-7; TRBD2 matches at 15 bases. The CDR3 runs 19 residues. From germline, CDR1 is KGHSH and CDR2 LQKENI. The V and J ends lost 4 bases and 3 bases, in that order; junction bases with no gene match: 13. This CDR3 is CASSRLVRTSGGEGYEQYF. In nucleotides, the CDR3 is TGTGCCAGCTCACGTCTCGTCCGGACTAGCGGGGGGGAGGGCTACGAGCAGTACTTC.

The chain employs TRBV9 and TRBJ2-5, with TRBD2 as a possible D gene (5 bases). Germline V gene sequence: CDR1 SGDLS, CDR2 YYNGEE. With 4 bases removed from V and 7 bases from J, the gap between germline ends came to 8 bases. CDR3 size: 11 residues. CDR3 bases: TGTGCCAGCAGCCTCGAGGGGACCCAGTACTTC. This sequence encodes CASSLEGTQYF.

This sequence joins TRBV7-3 and TRBJ2-1; 8 bases map to TRBD2. V was pared by 7 bases and J by 3 bases, with 5 bases of the junction left unmatched. CDR3 size: 14 residues. In germline, CDR1 is SGHTA, CDR2 FQGTGA. In DNA, the CDR3 is TGTGCCAGCACCCCGGGAGGGGGCTACAATGAGCAGTTCTTC. This translates into CASTPGGGYNEQFF.

V usage is TRBV5-5 and J usage is TRBJ2-3; 14 positions agree with TRBD2. Germline V gives CDR1 SGHKS, CDR2 YYEKEE (reference sequence). The CDR3 totals 16 residues. The V and J ends lost 4 bases and 2 bases, in that order; junction bases with no gene match: 3. This CDR3 reads CASSPTSGGATDTQYF. The CDR3 DNA sequence: TGTGCCAGCAGCCCGACTAGCGGGGGGGCCACAGATACGCAGTATTTT.

V is TRBV7-3 and J is TRBJ2-3; TRBD2 aligns across 10 bases. Germline CDR1 and CDR2: SGHTA and FQGTGA. Trimming cost V 2 bases and J 5 bases; bases outside gene matches: 10. This CDR3 has 17 amino acids. CDR3 nucleotides: TGTGCCAGCAGCTTATTCCCAGCGGGGGGGCCTGTAGATACGCAGTATTTT. Residues: CASSLFPAGGPVDTQYF.

This clone came up once. The rearrangement uses TRBV20-1 and TRBJ2-7, with a possible D match to TRBD1 (6 bases). The V gene's germline CDR1 is DFQATT and CDR2 SNEGSKA (reference sequence). CDR3 length equals 11 residues. The V and J ends lost 5 bases and 5 bases respectively, with 10 bases between them. The chain's CDR3 is CSAYRADEQYF. Written as DNA, the CDR3 is TGCAGTGCTTACAGGGCGGACGAGCAGTACTTC.

V usage is TRBV7-2 and J usage is TRBJ2-5, with D possibly matching TRBD2 (5 bases). The V gene's germline CDR1 is SGHTA and CDR2 FQGNSA. The CDR3 loop spans 15 amino acids. V was pared by 2 bases and J by 5 bases, with 15 bases between. The CDR3 nucleotides are TGTGCCAGCAGCTTAAATCGTGGCCCGGGGGAGACCCAGTACTTC. It specifies CASSLNRGPGETQYF.

V usage is TRBV6-1 and J usage is TRBJ2-1; D perhaps matches TRBD1 (6 bases). Per germline, CDR1 MNHNS and CDR2 SASEGT. V dropped 4 bases and J dropped 1 base, with 8 bases sitting between them. This CDR3 has 14 amino acids. The CDR3 DNA sequence: TGTGCCAGCAGTGCAGGGGTATCCTACAATGAGCAGTTCTTC. It yields the protein CASSAGVSYNEQFF.

Comment on this clone: Distinct nucleotide sequences in the sample also encode this CDR3. The rearrangement joins TRBV7-8 to TRBJ1-5; no definite D call. With 2 bases removed from V and 6 bases from J, the gap between germline ends came to 14 bases. The CDR3 is 15 residues long. Germline CDR1 reads SGHVS; CDR2 reads FQNEAQ. The CDR3 nucleotides are TGTGCCAGCAGCTTACCTACGGGTGGTGGTCAGCCCCAGCATTTT. It translates to CASSLPTGGGQPQHF.

This clone appeared once. The junction departs from the called germline gene at one end, perhaps through a read error. Other DNA sequences within the sample encode an identical CDR3. The rearrangement links TRBV19 to TRBJ1-6; D not certain. Germline V CDR1 and CDR2: LNHDA, SQIVND (reference sequence). The CDR3 sequence is 16 residues long. For the CDR3, the DNA is TGTGCCAGTAGAATGAACAGTTGGCAGTATAATTCCCCCCTCCACTTT. As protein: CASRMNSWQYNSPLHF.

V gene TRBV4-3 combines with J gene TRBJ2-3, with 13 bases that match TRBD2. Losses at the gene ends were 1 base for V and 5 bases for J; bases not matched to a gene: 9. In germline, CDR1 is LGHNA, CDR2 YSLEER. The CDR3 is made up of 18 amino acids. The CDR3: CASSQVLAGGRAEDTQYF. CDR3 DNA sequence: TGCGCCAGCAGCCAAGTACTAGCGGGGGGGAGAGCGGAAGATACGCAGTATTTT.

The chain uses TRBV4-2 and TRBJ2-3, with a possible D match to TRBD2 (6 bases). The length of the CDR3 is 16 residues. Trimming took off 2 bases at V and 6 bases at J, with 18 bases between the two ends. Germline V gene data show CDR1 as LGHNA and CDR2 as YNFKEQ. The CDR3 protein is CASSQSTAGGGDTQYF. In nucleotides, the CDR3 is TGTGCCAGCAGCCAAAGCACGGCTGGAGGAGGGGATACGCAGTATTTT.

V and J are TRBV6-6 and TRBJ2-7; 8 nucleotides line up with TRBD1. CDR3 size: 15 residues. Per germline, CDR1 MNHNY and CDR2 SVGAGI (reference sequence). The V segment lost 0 bases and the J segment 5 bases; nucleotides outside the gene matches: 6. The CDR3 region is CASSYSLRGPDEQYF. CDR3 coding DNA: TGTGCCAGCAGTTACTCGCTCAGGGGGCCTGACGAGCAGTACTTC.